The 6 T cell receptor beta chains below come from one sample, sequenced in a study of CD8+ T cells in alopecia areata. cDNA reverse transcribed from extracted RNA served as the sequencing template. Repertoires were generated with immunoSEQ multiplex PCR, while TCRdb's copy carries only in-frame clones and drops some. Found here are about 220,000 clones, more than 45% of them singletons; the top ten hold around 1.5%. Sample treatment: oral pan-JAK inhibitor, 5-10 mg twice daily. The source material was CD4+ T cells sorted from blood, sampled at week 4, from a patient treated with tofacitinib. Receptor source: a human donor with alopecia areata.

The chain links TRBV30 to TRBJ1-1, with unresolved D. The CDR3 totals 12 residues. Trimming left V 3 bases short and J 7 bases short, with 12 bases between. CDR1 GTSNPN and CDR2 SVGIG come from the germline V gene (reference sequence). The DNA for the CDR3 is TGTGCCTGGAGCCTTGGCCCCTATGAAGCTTTCTTT. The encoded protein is CAWSLGPYEAFF.

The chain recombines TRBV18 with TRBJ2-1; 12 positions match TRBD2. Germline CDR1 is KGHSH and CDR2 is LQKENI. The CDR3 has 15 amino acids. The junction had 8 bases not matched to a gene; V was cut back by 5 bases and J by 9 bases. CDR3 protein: CASSSGLAGKGEQFF. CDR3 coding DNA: TGTGCCAGCTCATCGGGACTAGCGGGTAAGGGTGAGCAGTTCTTC.

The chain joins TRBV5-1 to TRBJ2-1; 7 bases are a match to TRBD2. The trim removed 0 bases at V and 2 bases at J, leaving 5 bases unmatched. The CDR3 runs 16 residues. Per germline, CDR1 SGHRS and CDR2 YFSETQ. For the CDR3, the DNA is TGCGCCAGCAGCTTGGATCCCGGACTAGCCTACAATGAGCAGTTCTTC. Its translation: CASSLDPGLAYNEQFF. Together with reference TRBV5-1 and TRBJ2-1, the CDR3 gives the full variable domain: KAGVTQTPRYLIKTRGQQVTLSCSPISGHRSVSWYQQTPGQGLQFLFEYFSETQRNKGNFPGRFSGRQFSNSRSEMNVSTLELGDSALYLCASSLDPGLAYNEQFFGPGTRLTVL.

The CDR3: CASAPMTGRDEQFF. The CDR3 DNA reads TGTGCTAGTGCCCCAATGACTGGGCGGGATGAGCAGTTCTTC. V gene TRBV12-5 combines with J gene TRBJ2-1; D is possibly TRBD2 (5 bases). Germline CDR1 LGHNT, CDR2 FRNRAP. The V end lost 7 bases, the J end lost 8 bases, and 18 bases lay between the germline ends. CDR3 length: 14 residues.

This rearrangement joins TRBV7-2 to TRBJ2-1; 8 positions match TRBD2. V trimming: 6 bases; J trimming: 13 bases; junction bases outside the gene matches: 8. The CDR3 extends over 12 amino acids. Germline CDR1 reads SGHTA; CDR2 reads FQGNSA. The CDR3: CASSSLAGTQFF. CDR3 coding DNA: TGTGCCAGCAGTTCATTAGCGGGGACCCAGTTCTTC.

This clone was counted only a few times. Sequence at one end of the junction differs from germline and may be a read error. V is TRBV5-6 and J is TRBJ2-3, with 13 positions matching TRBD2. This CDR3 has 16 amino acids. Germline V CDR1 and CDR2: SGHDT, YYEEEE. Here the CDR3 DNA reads TGTGCCAGCAGCGGAGGACGACTAGCGGGGGGCCTTTTTGCTCAATTT. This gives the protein CASSGGRLAGGLFAQF. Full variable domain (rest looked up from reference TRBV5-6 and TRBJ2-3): DAGVTQSPTHLIKTRGQQVTLRCSPKSGHDTVSWYQQALGQGPQFIFQYYEEEERQRGNFPDRFSGHQFPNYSSELNVNALLLGDSALYLCASSGGRLAGGLFAQFGPGTRLTVL.